This TCR beta chain appears in the sequencing data of a study of T cell responses to AZD1222 COVID-19 vaccine. Comments on this clone: Its antigen is still unknown.

The CDR3 spans 14 residues. Per germline, CDR1 MDHEN and CDR2 SYDVKM. V lost 3 bases and J 6 bases, leaving 12 bases between the germline ends. Study-level results: Only five or six AZD1222 recipients were seropositive at baseline. Repertoires in all cases were sampled only once the peak T cell response had passed. A mostly white British donor set with more females was recruited, and clonal diversity was possibly underestimated. Spike-specific TCR breadth and depth were elevated following two AZD1222 doses.

Repertoires were generated with immunoSEQ multiplex PCR, while TCRdb's copy carries only in-frame clones and drops some. Of roughly 190,000 clones listed, approximately 91% are singletons. Sequencing used peripheral blood, obtained on day 0 of AZD1222 vaccination. The V call is TRBV28, the J call TRBJ1-5, with TRBD1 as a possible D gene (6 bases). The receptor's source is an adult in good health. The CDR3 DNA reads TGTGCCAGCAGTTTGTGGCAGGGGCTTCAGCCCCAGCATTTT. Translated, it gives CASSLWQGLQPQHF. The full variable domain, its missing parts supplied by reference TRBV28 and TRBJ1-5, is DVKVTQSSRYLVKRTGEKVFLECVQDMDHENMFWYRQDPGLGLRLIYFSYDVKMKEKGDIPEGYSVSREKKERFSLILESASTNQTSMYLCASSLWQGLQPQHFGDGTRLSIL.